The next 28 T cell receptor beta chains were all read from a single sample in a study of graft-versus-host responses after intestinal transplantation (TCRdb year 2021). The method behind the library was the immunoSEQ multiplex PCR assay. Imported from immuneACCESS, the table was reduced by TCRdb to in-frame sequences with V and J called. These copies leave out some clones; in studies compared against another copy, an unresolved V gene accounts for under half, and the cause of the remainder is not known. The sample has about 100,000 clones on record, about 88% of them singletons. The ten largest make up around 1% of the sample. Reading the label with the study, this specimen's time point is: cells obtained before transplantation from donor or recipient. Antigens for these TCRs are unknown. The specimen was unstimulated CD4+ T cells sorted from spleen or lymph node cells, collected before transplant. These receptors all come from a human donor who was the organ donor for an intestinal transplant.

The chain couples TRBV7-2 to TRBJ1-5; possible D gene TRBD1, 5 bases. Germline V CDR1 and CDR2: SGHTA, FQGNSA. There are 15 residues in the CDR3. V lost 4 bases and J 0 bases, leaving 10 bases between the germline ends. The CDR3 sequence: CASSSGGYSNQPQHF. CDR3 DNA sequence: TGTGCCAGCAGCTCCGGGGGTTATAGCAATCAGCCCCAGCATTTT.

This clone was seen only a few times. The identical CDR3 is also encoded by other nucleotide sequences in the sample. The chain recombines TRBV7-9 with TRBJ1-1; D might be TRBD1 (6 bases). The CDR3 is 15 residues long. Germline-derived CDR1 and CDR2 are SEHNR and FQNEAQ (reference sequence). Trimming left V 5 bases short and J 0 bases short, with 13 bases between. Written as DNA, the CDR3 is TGTGCCAGCAGCCCCCAAACAGGGATGAACACTGAAGCTTTCTTT. Translated, it gives CASSPQTGMNTEAFF.

The chain joins TRBV6-4 to TRBJ2-1; TRBD1 is a possible D gene (6 bases). The V and J ends lost 4 bases and 0 bases respectively, with 10 bases between them. The CDR3 consists of 15 residues. Per germline, CDR1 MRHNA and CDR2 SNTAGT. CDR3 sequence (DNA): TGTGCCAGCAGTGGATCAGGGGACTCCTACAATGAGCAGTTCTTC. Protein: CASSGSGDSYNEQFF.

This chain links TRBV29-1 with TRBJ2-1; TRBD1 might be the D (6 bases). This CDR3 comprises 12 residues. The ends were cut back, 4 bases at V and 9 bases at J, with 13 bases in the middle. CDR1 and CDR2 (germline): SQVTM, ANQGSEA. DNA of the CDR3: TGCAGCGTTGTACAGGGACGGGGTGAGCAGTTCTTC. It specifies CSVVQGRGEQFF.

The chain has TRBV6-1 and TRBJ1-1; 8 nucleotides line up with TRBD1. Losses at the gene ends were 1 base for V and 8 bases for J; bases not matched to a gene: 0. This CDR3 region has 12 residues. Germline CDR1 reads MNHNS; CDR2 reads SASEGT. In DNA, the CDR3 is TGTGCCAGCAGTGAAGGGACAGGGGAAGCTTTCTTT. Translated: CASSEGTGEAFF.

The chain uses TRBV6-1 and TRBJ2-7; D gene unclear. Germline CDR1 reads MNHNS; CDR2 reads SASEGT. With 1 base removed from V and 2 bases from J, the gap between germline ends came to 6 bases. This CDR3 comprises 13 residues. This CDR3 is CASSEGHTYEQYF. In DNA, the CDR3 is TGTGCCAGCAGTGAAGGGCACACCTACGAGCAGTACTTC.

This clone was detected a few times. The rearrangement uses TRBV10-3 and TRBJ1-5, with 8 bases aligning to TRBD1. This CDR3 has 13 residues. Germline loops: CDR1 ENHRY, CDR2 SYGVKD. J gave up 6 bases and V 2 bases, and 0 bases lay outside the gene matches. The CDR3 protein is CAISEQGAQPQHF. The DNA of the CDR3 is TGTGCCATCAGTGAGCAGGGGGCTCAGCCCCAGCATTTT.

This clone was counted once. The gene calls are TRBV9 and TRBJ1-1; D is unresolved. V lost 0 bases to trimming and J lost 2 bases, with 5 bases between them. The CDR3 extends over 13 amino acids. Germline V gives CDR1 SGDLS, CDR2 YYNGEE. The CDR3 DNA sequence: TGTGCCAGCAGCGTAGACTCAAACACTGAAGCTTTCTTT. This encodes CASSVDSNTEAFF.

The chain has TRBV5-4 and TRBJ2-5; possible D gene TRBD2, 5 bases. The CDR3 is 15 residues long. Germline CDR1 and CDR2: SGHNT and YYREEE (reference sequence). The V end was cut by 4 bases, the J end by 3 bases, with 16 bases between. CDR3 sequence reads: CASSHLRTEEETQYF. The CDR3 DNA sequence: TGTGCCAGCAGCCACCTAAGGACGGAGGAAGAGACCCAGTACTTC.

V usage is TRBV7-6 and J usage is TRBJ2-5; either TRBD1 or TRBD2 may fit D (5 bases each). V lost 5 bases, J lost 1 base, and 11 bases lay in between. Germline CDR1 and CDR2: SGHVS and FNYEAQ. The CDR3 runs 14 residues. The CDR3 DNA is TGTGCCAGCAGCCTGCTTGGGGGCCAAGAGACCCAGTACTTC. Translation: CASSLLGGQETQYF.

This chain joins TRBV28 and TRBJ2-7, with D possibly matching TRBD2 (6 bases). V was clipped by 3 bases and J by 4 bases, with 16 bases between them. The CDR3 loop spans 15 amino acids. CDR1 and CDR2 (germline): MDHEN, SYDVKM. The CDR3 region is CASSLPGGAQYEQYF. CDR3 nucleotide sequence: TGTGCCAGCAGTTTGCCCGGAGGGGCCCAATACGAGCAGTACTTC. The whole variable domain, filled in from reference TRBV28 and TRBJ2-7, reads DVKVTQSSRYLVKRTGEKVFLECVQDMDHENMFWYRQDPGLGLRLIYFSYDVKMKEKGDIPEGYSVSREKKERFSLILESASTNQTSMYLCASSLPGGAQYEQYFGPGTRLTVT.

The chain is built from TRBV6-6 and TRBJ1-2, with 8 bases lining up with TRBD1. This CDR3 is built from 14 residues. Unmatched junction bases numbered 11, after V lost 6 bases and J lost 8 bases. CDR1 and CDR2 from the germline V gene are MNHNY and SVGAGI (reference sequence). The CDR3 protein is CASRSPDRVIGYTF. CDR3 nucleotides: TGTGCCAGCAGGAGCCCGGACAGGGTGATAGGCTACACCTTC.

The CDR3 DNA is TGCAGTGCCATGGAGGGCACTGAAGCTTTCTTT. Translated: CSAMEGTEAFF. The chain couples TRBV20-1 to TRBJ1-1, with unresolved D. V shed 6 bases and J shed 4 bases, with 9 bases lying between them. CDR3 length: 11 residues. Germline V CDR1 and CDR2: DFQATT, SNEGSKA (reference sequence).

The chain links TRBV28 to TRBJ1-1, with D perhaps matching TRBD1 (6 bases). The germline V and J ends were trimmed by 2 bases and 4 bases, with 17 bases remaining between them. The CDR3 length is 16 residues. CDR1 MDHEN and CDR2 SYDVKM come from the germline V gene. The CDR3 is CASSLIVPAGATEAFF. The DNA of the CDR3 is TGTGCCAGCAGTTTAATTGTCCCCGCGGGGGCCACTGAAGCTTTCTTT.

This clone showed up just a few times. The CDR3 protein is CASSPRQLIYEQYF. The CDR3 region has the DNA TGTGCCAGCAGTCCGAGACAGCTCATCTACGAGCAGTACTTC. This chain links TRBV6-1 with TRBJ2-7; TRBD1 is a possible D gene (5 bases). The CDR3 is made up of 14 amino acids. The V end was cut by 5 bases, the J end by 3 bases, with 14 bases between. From germline, CDR1 is MNHNS and CDR2 SASEGT.

The rearrangement links TRBV18 to TRBJ1-2; D unclear. The germline CDR1 and CDR2 sequences are KGHSH and LQKENI. This CDR3 comprises 15 residues. Trimming removed 2 bases from V and 1 base from J, with 11 bases in between. The CDR3 region has the DNA TGTGCCAGCTCACCAACACCAAACGATAACTATGGCTACACCTTC. Amino acid sequence: CASSPTPNDNYGYTF. The full variable domain, rest sourced from reference TRBV18 and TRBJ1-2, is NAGVMQNPRHLVRRRGQEARLRCSPMKGHSHVYWYRQLPEEGLKFMVYLQKENIIDESGMPKERFSAEFPKEGPSILRIQQVVRGDSAAYFCASSPTPNDNYGYTFGSGTRLTVV.

The V gene is TRBV7-9, the J gene TRBJ2-3; D gene ambiguous. The V end lost 0 bases, the J end lost 0 bases, and 7 bases lay between the germline ends. In germline, CDR1 is SEHNR, CDR2 FQNEAQ (reference sequence). The CDR3 extends over 15 amino acids. Written as DNA, the CDR3 is TGTGCCAGCAGCTTAGCGCAAGTTAGCACAGATACGCAGTATTTT. Protein sequence: CASSLAQVSTDTQYF.

This chain joins TRBV6-1 and TRBJ1-5, with a tentative D call TRBD1 (5 bases). This CDR3 comprises 15 residues. Germline V lookup: CDR1 MNHNS, CDR2 SASEGT. The ends were cut back, 3 bases at V and 7 bases at J, with 16 bases in the middle. The CDR3 DNA reads as TGTGCCAGCAGTGACCTGGGGGGGGTTGGACAGCCCCAGCATTTT. This encodes CASSDLGGVGQPQHF.

V usage is TRBV19 and J usage is TRBJ1-5; D remains ambiguous. CDR3 length: 17 amino acids. CDR1 and CDR2 (germline): LNHDA, SQIVND (reference sequence). The germline V and J ends were trimmed by 6 bases and 0 bases, with 18 bases remaining between them. CDR3: CASRPIGVFYSNQPQHF. In nucleotides, the CDR3 is TGTGCCAGTAGACCTATAGGAGTGTTTTATAGCAATCAGCCCCAGCATTTT. The full variable domain, in which reference TRBV19 and TRBJ1-5 provide the parts outside the CDR3, is DGGITQSPKYLFRKEGQNVTLSCEQNLNHDAMYWYRQDPGQGLRLIYYSQIVNDFQKGDIAEGYSVSREKKESFPLTVTSAQKNPTAFYLCASRPIGVFYSNQPQHFGDGTRLSIL.

This clone has more than one count but fewer than ten. The chain is built from TRBV10-3 and TRBJ2-2, with TRBD2 identical over 7 bases. This CDR3 has 16 residues. Per germline, CDR1 ENHRY and CDR2 SYGVKD. The V segment lost 8 bases and the J segment 4 bases; nucleotides outside the gene matches: 13. The CDR3 DNA reads TGTGCCATCCGGGGATCCGGGACTATCTCCACCGGGGAGCTGTTTTTT. It encodes CAIRGSGTISTGELFF.

The chain is built from TRBV4-2 and TRBJ2-3; tentative D call: TRBD2 (7 bases). The germline V gene has CDR1 LGHNA and CDR2 YNFKEQ. The CDR3 totals 17 residues. V lost 5 bases to trimming and J lost 1 base, with 19 bases between them. The CDR3 nucleotides are TGTGCCAGCAGCAGGGATGAGGGGGGGGCAGGCACAGATACGCAGTATTTT. Amino acids: CASSRDEGGAGTDTQYF.

The CDR3 here is CASSPIKGDNSPLHF. The CDR3 DNA is TGTGCCAGCTCACCAATAAAGGGTGATAATTCACCCCTCCACTTT. The chain carries TRBV18 and TRBJ1-6; D is uncertain. Germline values: CDR1 KGHSH, CDR2 LQKENI. The CDR3 loop spans 15 amino acids. Trimming took off 2 bases at V and 5 bases at J, with 10 bases between the two ends.

The chain carries TRBV5-4 and TRBJ2-7, with unresolved D. The germline CDR1 and CDR2 sequences are SGHNT and YYREEE (reference sequence). The CDR3 consists of 12 residues. Between the trimmed V and J ends, which lost 2 bases and 5 bases, there was a span of 8 bases. CDR3 DNA: TGTGCCAGCAGCTTCCGGGCGGACGAGCAGTACTTC. Translating it yields CASSFRADEQYF. Full variable domain (rest looked up from reference TRBV5-4 and TRBJ2-7): ETGVTQSPTHLIKTRGQQVTLRCSSQSGHNTVSWYQQALGQGPQFIFQYYREEENGRGNFPPRFSGLQFPNYSSELNVNALELDDSALYLCASSFRADEQYFGPGTRLTVT.

The chain employs TRBV5-1 and TRBJ2-3; TRBD2 agrees at 10 bases. Trimming at V came to 0 bases and at J to 1 base, leaving 2 bases not matched to a gene. Germline lookup yields CDR1 SGHRS and CDR2 YFSETQ. This CDR3 spans 16 amino acids. CDR3 nucleotides: TGCGCCAGCAGCTTGGCGGGGACTAGCGGCACAGATACGCAGTATTTT. Translation gives CASSLAGTSGTDTQYF. Looking up the rest from reference TRBV5-1 and TRBJ2-3 gives the full variable domain: KAGVTQTPRYLIKTRGQQVTLSCSPISGHRSVSWYQQTPGQGLQFLFEYFSETQRNKGNFPGRFSGRQFSNSRSEMNVSTLELGDSALYLCASSLAGTSGTDTQYFGPGTRLTVL.

The rearrangement joins TRBV7-6 to TRBJ2-5; 13 positions match TRBD2. The CDR3 sequence is 15 residues long. Germline V gene data show CDR1 as SGHVS and CDR2 as FNYEAQ. The J segment lost 5 bases and the V segment lost 5 bases, leaving 5 bases of the junction unmatched. CDR3 bases: TGTGCCAGCAGCCCCGGGACTAGCGGGATGGAGACCCAGTACTTC. It specifies CASSPGTSGMETQYF.

This chain connects TRBV5-6 to TRBJ1-1; D not resolved. V lost 2 bases and J 4 bases, leaving 12 bases between the germline ends. The CDR3 is 14 amino acids. CDR1 SGHDT and CDR2 YYEEEE come from the germline V gene. Written as DNA, the CDR3 is TGTGCCAGCAGCTTAATTAGGGTAGTCACTGAAGCTTTCTTT. As protein: CASSLIRVVTEAFF.

This clone was picked up one time. This rearrangement joins TRBV7-3 to TRBJ2-3; 11 nucleotides match TRBD2. Trimming at V came to 5 bases and at J to 11 bases, leaving 9 bases not matched to a gene. The CDR3 sequence is 14 residues long. Germline V gives CDR1 SGHTA, CDR2 FQGTGA. The CDR3 DNA reads as TGTGCCAGCAGCCCAACCTCTAGCGGGGGGAAGCAGTATTTT. This sequence encodes CASSPTSSGGKQYF.

The V gene is TRBV11-2, the J gene TRBJ1-1; D gene unclear. V shed 4 bases and J shed 1 base, with 16 bases lying between them. CDR1 SGHAT and CDR2 FQNNGV come from the germline V gene. The length of the CDR3 is 16 residues. The CDR3: CASSSHLRRTNTEAFF. CDR3 bases: TGTGCCAGCAGCTCCCATCTCAGGAGAACGAACACTGAAGCTTTCTTT.